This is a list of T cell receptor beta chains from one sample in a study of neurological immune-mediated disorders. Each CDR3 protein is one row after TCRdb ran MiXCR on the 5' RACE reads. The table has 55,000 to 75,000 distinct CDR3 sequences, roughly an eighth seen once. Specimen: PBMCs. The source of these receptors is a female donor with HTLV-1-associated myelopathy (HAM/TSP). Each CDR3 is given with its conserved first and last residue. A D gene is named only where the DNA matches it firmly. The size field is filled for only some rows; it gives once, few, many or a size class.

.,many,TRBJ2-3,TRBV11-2,TGTGCCAGCAGCTTAAGTGGGGGGGCGTTCTGGCCAGATACGCAGTATTTT,CASSLSGGAFWPDTQYF
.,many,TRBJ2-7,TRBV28,TGTGCCAGCCTTGCCGACCTGGGTTCCGAGCAGTACTTC,CASLADLGSEQYF
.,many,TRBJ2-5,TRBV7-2,TGTGCCAGCAGCTCGAGTCGACTTGACGAGACCCAGTACTTC,CASSSSRLDETQYF
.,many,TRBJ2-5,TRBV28,TGTGCCAGCAGTTTACATCCGGGTGGGACCCAGTACTTC,CASSLHPGGTQYF
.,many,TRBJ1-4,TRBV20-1,TGCAGTGCTAGGAAGGAGGGAACTGAAAAACTGTTTTTT,CSARKEGTEKLFF
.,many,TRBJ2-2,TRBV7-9,TGTGCCAGCAGCTTTACAACGAACACCGGGGAGCTGTTTTTT,CASSFTTNTGELFF
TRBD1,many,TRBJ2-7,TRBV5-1,TGTGCCAGCAGCCTCGGGACAGGGGGCTACGAGCAGTACTTC,CASSLGTGGYEQYF
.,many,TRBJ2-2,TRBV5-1,TGCGCCAGCAGCTTGGATTGGACCGGGGAGCTGTTTTTT,CASSLDWTGELFF
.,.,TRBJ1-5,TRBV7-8,TGTGCCAGCAGCCTTGAGAGGGGGTTAATGGAACAGCCCCAGCATTTT,CASSLERGLMEQPQHF
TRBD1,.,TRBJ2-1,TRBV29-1,TGCAGCGTTGACGGATTTTTGCCCAGGGGGCGGGAGCAGTTCTTC,CSVDGFLPRGREQFF
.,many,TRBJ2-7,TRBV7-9,TGTGCCAGCAGCTCTTTCAGTCAGGACTTCCACGAGCAGTACTTC,CASSSFSQDFHEQYF
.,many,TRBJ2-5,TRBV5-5,TGTGCCAGCAGCACCATAGCGGAGGGTTTGACCCAGTACTTC,CASSTIAEGLTQYF
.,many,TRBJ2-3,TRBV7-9,TGTGCCAGCAGCTTACAATCGGGACAATATTTT,CASSLQSGQYF
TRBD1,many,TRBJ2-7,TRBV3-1,TGTGCCAGCAGTACGGGACAGGGCATATACGAGCAGTACTTC,CASSTGQGIYEQYF
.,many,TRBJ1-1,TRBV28,TGTGCCAGCAGTGGACAGAGTCCGAACACTGAAGCTTTCTTT,CASSGQSPNTEAFF
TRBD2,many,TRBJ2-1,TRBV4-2,TGTGCCAGCAGCCGGAGGACTAGCGGTGCTTACTACAATGAGCAGTTCTTC,CASSRRTSGAYYNEQFF
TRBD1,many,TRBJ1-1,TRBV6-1,TGTGCCAGCAGTGAGTGGACAGGGATTTCTGAAGCTTTCTTT,CASSEWTGISEAFF
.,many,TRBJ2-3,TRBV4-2,TGTGCCAGCAGCCCACATGACTCCGCCGGCCCCACCACAGATACGCAGTATTTT,CASSPHDSAGPTTDTQYF
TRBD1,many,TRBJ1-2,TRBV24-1,TGTGCCACAGGATCACCGGGACAGGTCTATGGCTACACCTTC,CATGSPGQVYGYTF
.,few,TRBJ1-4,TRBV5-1,TGCGCCAGCAGCATCACAGGGACGGTGGACGAAAAACTGTTTTTT,CASSITGTVDEKLFF
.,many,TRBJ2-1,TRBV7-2,TGTGCCAGCAGCTTAGTAGGGGACAATGAGCAGTTCTTC,CASSLVGDNEQFF
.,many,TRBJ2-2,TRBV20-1,TGCAGTGCCCTACAAGCTTCGAACACCGGGGAGCTGTTTTTT,CSALQASNTGELFF
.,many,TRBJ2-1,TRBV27,TGTGCCAGCAGCCAAAAGTCAGGAAACAATGAGCAGTTCTTC,CASSQKSGNNEQFF
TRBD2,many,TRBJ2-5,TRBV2,TGTGCCAGCACCGGACTAGCGGGGGCCCGGGAGACCCAGTACTTC,CASTGLAGARETQYF
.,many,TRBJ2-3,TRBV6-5,TGTGCCAGCAGCCGGGGGAGCGGATCGCAGTATTTT,CASSRGSGSQYF
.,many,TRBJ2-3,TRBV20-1,TGCAGTGCAAGACTCGGGGGGCGCACAGATACGCAGTATTTT,CSARLGGRTDTQYF
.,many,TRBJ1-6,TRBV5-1,TGCGCCAGCAGCTTGGGTGGAAGGGCAAATTCACCCCTCCACTTT,CASSLGGRANSPLHF
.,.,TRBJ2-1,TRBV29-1,TGCAGCATCCACCACAATGAGCAGTTCTTC,CSIHHNEQFF
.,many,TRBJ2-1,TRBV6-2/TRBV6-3,TGTGCCAGCAGTTACCGGGCAAATGAGCAGTTCTTC,CASSYRANEQFF
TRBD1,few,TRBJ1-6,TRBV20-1,TGCAGTGCTAGGGGACAGGGGACCCAGAATTCACCCCTCCACTTT,CSARGQGTQNSPLHF
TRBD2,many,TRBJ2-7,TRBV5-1,TGCGCCAGCAGCCCCGAGCGGGGACCCTACGAGCAGTACTTC,CASSPERGPYEQYF
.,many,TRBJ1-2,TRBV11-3,TGTGCCAGCAGCTTAGATCGATTTCGCCCTAGTTCCTACACCTTC,CASSLDRFRPSSYTF
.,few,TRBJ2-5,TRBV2,TGTGCCAGCAGTGAGGGAACCCAAAACCAAGAGACCCAGTACTTC,CASSEGTQNQETQYF
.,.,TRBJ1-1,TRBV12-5,TGTGCTAGTGGCAAGGAGTCGGGGATTGCAGCTTTCTTT,CASGKESGIAAFF
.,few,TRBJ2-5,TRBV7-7,TGTGCCAGCAGCTCCCGTCGTCAAGAGACCCAGTACTTC,CASSSRRQETQYF
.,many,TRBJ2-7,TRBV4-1,TGCGCCAGCAGCCAAGGAAATCCCGGGGTCCACGAGCAGTACTTC,CASSQGNPGVHEQYF
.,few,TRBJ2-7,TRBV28,TGTGCCAGCAGTTCCCCATCAGTGGAGGAGCAGTACTTC,CASSSPSVEEQYF
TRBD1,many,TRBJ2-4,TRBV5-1,TGCGCCAGCAGCTCACAGGGGTTCGGAAACATTCAGTACTTC,CASSSQGFGNIQYF
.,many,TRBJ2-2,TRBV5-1,TGCGCCAGCAGAGCAACGCCCGGGACTGGTACCGGGGAGCTGTTTTTT,CASRATPGTGTGELFF
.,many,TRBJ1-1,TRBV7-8,TGTGCCAGCAGCTTAGGAGGGTCCAGTTATGAAGCTTTCTTT,CASSLGGSSYEAFF
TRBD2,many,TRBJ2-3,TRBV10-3,TGTGCCATCAGATCGAGCGGGGGCACAGATACGCAGTATTTT,CAIRSSGGTDTQYF
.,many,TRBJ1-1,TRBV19,TGTGCCAGTAGTGCACGGGACGGATTTTTGGACACTGAAGCTTTCTTT,CASSARDGFLDTEAFF
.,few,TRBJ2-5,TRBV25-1,TGTGCCAGCAGTGAATTAGGGCGCGCCAGTACTCTAGAGACCCAGTACTTC,CASSELGRASTLETQYF
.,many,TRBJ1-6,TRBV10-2,TGCGCCAGCGAGGAGGGTGGGCCTAATTCACCCCTCCACTTT,CASEEGGPNSPLHF
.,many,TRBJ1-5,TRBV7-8,TGTGCCAGCAGCTTAAGGGACATGGACAATCAGCCCCAGCATTTT,CASSLRDMDNQPQHF
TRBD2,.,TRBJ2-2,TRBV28,TGTGCCAGCACCGGGGGGTGGCAAAACGGGGAGCTGTTTTTT,CASTGGWQNGELFF
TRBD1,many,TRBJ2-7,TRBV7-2,TGTGCCAGCAGCTTAGGCGGGACAGGGTTTAACGAGCAGTACTTC,CASSLGGTGFNEQYF
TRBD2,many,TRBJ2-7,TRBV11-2,TGTGCCAGCAGCTTAGCCAGCGGGGGATACTACGAGCAGTACTTC,CASSLASGGYYEQYF
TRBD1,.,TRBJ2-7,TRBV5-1,TGCGCCAGCAGCTTGGCCGGGCAGGGGGTATACGAGCAGTACTTC,CASSLAGQGVYEQYF
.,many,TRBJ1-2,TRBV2,TGTGCCAGCAATCCGGGGGCGGGCTATGGCTACACCTTC,CASNPGAGYGYTF
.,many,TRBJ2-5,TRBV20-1,TGCAGTGCTAGATCGTCGGGGGGCGAGAAGACCCAGTACTTC,CSARSSGGEKTQYF
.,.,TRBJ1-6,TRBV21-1,TGTGCCAGCAGCAACCGGTTATCTAGCTATAATTCACTCCTCCACTTT,CASSNRLSSYNSLLHF
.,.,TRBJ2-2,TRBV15,TGTGCTACCATTACCGGGGGAAGAACCGGGGAGCTGTTTTTT,CATITGGRTGELFF
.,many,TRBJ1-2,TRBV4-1,TGCGCCAGCAGCCAAGGGACGGCTAACTATGGCTACACCTTC,CASSQGTANYGYTF
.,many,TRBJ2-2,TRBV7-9,TGTGCCAGCAGCTTCACGATGCCAAACACCGGGGAGCTGTTTTTT,CASSFTMPNTGELFF